The T cell receptor (beta chain) under discussion was sequenced for a study of immune evolution from preneoplasia to lung adenocarcinoma. Study details: HLA loss of heterozygosity: about 7% AIS, around 16% MIA, around 35% ADC, none AAH.

This clone was found a few times. Its target is not known. The CDR3 has 14 residues. Only in-frame clones appear in the TCRdb table, and some are missing; sequencing was by immunoSEQ multiplex PCR. Seen here are 8,000 to 9,000 clones, 75% to 90% observed once, and the top ten hold around 8.8%. Findings of the study overall: KRAS-mutant nodules had the highest T cell clonality. Normal lung had the highest top T cell clone frequencies.

The TCR originated in an older donor with lung adenocarcinoma. This chain joins TRBV21-1 and TRBJ2-5; the D segment call TRBD1 is taken from the table without a DNA check. TRBV21-1 is deemed a pseudogene. The sample taken for sequencing was FFPE minimally invasive lung adenocarcinoma tissue. The CDR3 reads CASSKGGRQETQYF. The CDR3 nucleotides read TGTGCCAGCAGCAAAGGGGGGCGACAAGAGACCCAGTACTTC.